Sequencing of this TCR beta chain was carried out in a study of blood T cell repertoires in COVID-19 (dated by TCRdb to 2018 to 2021). Turning to the overall study: The collaborator samples originated in the United States, Italy and Spain and spanned the acute and convalescent phases of COVID-19. The material from the prospective study consisted of cDNA or gDNA derived from T cells, B-cell-depleted T cells, or PBMCs. Subjects who had been exposed to COVID-19, were actively infected with it, or had recovered from it provided the deeply sampled blood TCRbeta repertoires that made up the dataset. The repertoires were released in a freely available public database meant as a resource for research on the immune response to SARS-CoV-2. Samples were obtained from the ongoing ImmuneRACE study (first 160 participants) and from over 1,000 subjects provided by 6 global collaborators. Sample metadata almost always included a de-identified subject ID, COVID-19 status, age in years and sex. Where available, HLA class I and class II types were obtained from metadata supplied by the sample provider rather than from assay-based typing.

This clone was seen once. This clone's antigen is unknown. One base away there is no much larger clone; base qualities are not given. Samples from volunteer blood donors who had recovered from COVID-19 were contributed by a second Seattle source. Whole blood was collected in K2EDTA tubes by collaborating institutions according to the institutions' own protocols. Collaborator samples were shipped for TCRbeta analysis as frozen whole blood, isolated PBMCs, or DNA extracted from either sample type. TCRbeta CDR3 regions were amplified from genomic DNA using the immunoSEQ Assay, a bias-controlled multiplex PCR. Under the source paper's analysis protocol: The number of nucleated cells in each sample was estimated by amplification of reference gene primers within the assay. To quantify the absolute abundance of each unique TCRbeta CDR3 rearrangement, sequence reads were collapsed and filtered. For each sample, productive Simpson clonality was calculated as the square root of Simpson's diversity index across productive rearrangements. Not all clones reach the TCRdb copy of this immuneACCESS table, which keeps in-frame sequences only. Checked studies attribute under half of the gap to unresolved V genes and leave the rest unexplained. V and J calls and clone size are given by that table; D and trimming were obtained from the DNA. For this sample there are about 240,000 clones; about 85% appear just once. The ten biggest clones cover 1.5% to 2% of the sample.

Here is what the overall study found, with its caveats: How much clinical and demographic metadata was included differed by source and by participant, and the metadata was provided uncurated.

The sample was peripheral blood. The clonotype comes from a man younger than 45 who had recovered from COVID-19.

In nucleotide form, the sequence is TGTGCCAGCATCCGTAGTACCGGGACAGGCCTCCCCTACACCTTC. It encodes CASIRSTGTGLPYTF. The V and J segments used are TRBV6-5 and TRBJ1-2; the central 8 bases match TRBD1. The CDR3 runs 15 residues from the cysteine to the phenylalanine. This entry keeps only the CDR3 DNA: 45 bases, framed from base 1. CDR1 and CDR2, per the germline V gene, are MNHEY and SVGAGI. The germline V end is reduced by 7 bases and the J end by 10 bases; junction bases left unmatched: 17.